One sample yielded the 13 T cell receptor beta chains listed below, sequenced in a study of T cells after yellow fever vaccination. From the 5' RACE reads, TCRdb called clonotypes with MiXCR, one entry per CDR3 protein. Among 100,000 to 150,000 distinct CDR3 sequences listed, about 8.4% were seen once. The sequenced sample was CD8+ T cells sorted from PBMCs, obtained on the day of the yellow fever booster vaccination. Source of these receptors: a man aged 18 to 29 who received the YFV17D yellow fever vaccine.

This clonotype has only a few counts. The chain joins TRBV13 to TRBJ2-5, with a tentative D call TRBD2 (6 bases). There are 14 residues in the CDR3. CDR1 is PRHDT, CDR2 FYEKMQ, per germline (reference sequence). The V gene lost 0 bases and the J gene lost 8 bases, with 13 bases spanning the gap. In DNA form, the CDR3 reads TGTGCCAGCAGCTTAGGACCCGGGGGAGGCACCCAGTACTTC. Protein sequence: CASSLGPGGGTQYF.

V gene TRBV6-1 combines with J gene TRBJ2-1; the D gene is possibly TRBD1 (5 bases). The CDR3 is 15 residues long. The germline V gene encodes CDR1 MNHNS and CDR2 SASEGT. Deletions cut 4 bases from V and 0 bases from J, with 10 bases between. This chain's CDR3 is CASSGGAYSYNEQFF. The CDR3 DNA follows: TGTGCCAGCAGTGGTGGGGCTTACTCCTACAATGAGCAGTTCTTC.

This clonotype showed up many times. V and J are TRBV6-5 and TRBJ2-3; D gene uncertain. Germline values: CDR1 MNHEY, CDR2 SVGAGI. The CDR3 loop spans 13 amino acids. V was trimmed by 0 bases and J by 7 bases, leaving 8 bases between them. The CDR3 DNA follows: TGTGCCAGCAGTTACTCGGAAGGCAATACGCAGTATTTT. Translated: CASSYSEGNTQYF.

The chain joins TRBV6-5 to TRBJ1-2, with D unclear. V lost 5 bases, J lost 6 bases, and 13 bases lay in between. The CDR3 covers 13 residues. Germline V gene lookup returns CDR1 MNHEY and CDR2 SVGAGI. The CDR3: CASSDLEGNGYTF. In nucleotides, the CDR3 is TGTGCCAGCAGTGATTTAGAGGGTAATGGCTACACCTTC.

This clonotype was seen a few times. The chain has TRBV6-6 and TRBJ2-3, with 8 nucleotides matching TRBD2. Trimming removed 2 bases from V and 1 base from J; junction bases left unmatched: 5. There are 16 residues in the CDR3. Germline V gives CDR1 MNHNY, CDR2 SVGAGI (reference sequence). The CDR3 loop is CASSYTHSGGTDTQYF. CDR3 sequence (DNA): TGTGCCAGCAGTTACACGCATAGCGGGGGCACAGATACGCAGTATTTT.

CDR3 residues: CASSSGTKYEQYF. CDR3 bases: TGTGCCAGCAGTTCAGGTACTAAGTACGAGCAGTACTTC. This chain uses TRBV27 with TRBJ2-7; no clear D gene. V gave up 4 bases and J gave up 4 bases, with 11 bases separating them. This CDR3 spans 13 amino acids. Germline V gives CDR1 MNHEY, CDR2 SMNVEV (reference sequence).

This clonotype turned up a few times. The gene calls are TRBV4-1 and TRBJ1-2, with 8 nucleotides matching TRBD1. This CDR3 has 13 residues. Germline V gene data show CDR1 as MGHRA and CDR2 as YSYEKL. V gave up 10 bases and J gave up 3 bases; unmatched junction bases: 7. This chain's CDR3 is CATRGTGDYGYTF. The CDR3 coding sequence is TGCGCCACCAGAGGGACAGGCGACTATGGCTACACCTTC.

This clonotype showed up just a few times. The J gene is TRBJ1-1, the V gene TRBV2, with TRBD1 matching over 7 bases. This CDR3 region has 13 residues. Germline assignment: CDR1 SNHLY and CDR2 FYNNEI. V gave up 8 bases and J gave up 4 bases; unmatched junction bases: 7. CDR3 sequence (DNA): TGTGCCAGCGTCGAGAGACAGGGCACTGAAGCTTTCTTT. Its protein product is CASVERQGTEAFF.

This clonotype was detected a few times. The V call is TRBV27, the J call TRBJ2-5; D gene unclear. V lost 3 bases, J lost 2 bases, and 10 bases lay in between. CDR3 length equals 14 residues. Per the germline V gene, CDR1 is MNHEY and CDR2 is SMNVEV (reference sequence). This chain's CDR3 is CASSFSRNQETQYF. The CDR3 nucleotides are TGTGCCAGCAGTTTCTCCCGGAATCAAGAGACCCAGTACTTC.

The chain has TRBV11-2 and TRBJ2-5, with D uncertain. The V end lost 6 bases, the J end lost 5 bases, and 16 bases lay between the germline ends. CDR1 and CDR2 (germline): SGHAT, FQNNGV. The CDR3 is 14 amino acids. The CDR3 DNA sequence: TGTGCCAGCAGGAGGTCTCGACCCGGGGAGACCCAGTACTTC. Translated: CASRRSRPGETQYF.

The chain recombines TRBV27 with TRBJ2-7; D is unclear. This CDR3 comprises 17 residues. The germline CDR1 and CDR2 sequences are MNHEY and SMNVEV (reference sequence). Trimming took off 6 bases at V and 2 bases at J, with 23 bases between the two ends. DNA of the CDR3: TGTGCCAGCAGGTCTAGGGTTAGGGCCGAAGATACCTACGAGCAGTACTTC. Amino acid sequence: CASRSRVRAEDTYEQYF.

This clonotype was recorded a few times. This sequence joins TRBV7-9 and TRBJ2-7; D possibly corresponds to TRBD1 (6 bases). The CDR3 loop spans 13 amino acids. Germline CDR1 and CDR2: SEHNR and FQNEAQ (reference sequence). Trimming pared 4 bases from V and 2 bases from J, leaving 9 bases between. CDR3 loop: CASSSTGTYEQYV. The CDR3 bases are TGTGCCAGCAGCTCCACAGGGACCTACGAGCAGTACGTC.

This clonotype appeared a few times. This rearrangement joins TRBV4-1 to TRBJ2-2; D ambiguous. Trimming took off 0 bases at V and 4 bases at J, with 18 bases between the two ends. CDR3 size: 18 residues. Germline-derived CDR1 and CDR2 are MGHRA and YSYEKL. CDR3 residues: CASSQDPGSPLLTGELFF. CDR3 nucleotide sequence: TGCGCCAGCAGCCAAGATCCCGGGTCCCCATTACTCACCGGGGAGCTGTTTTTT.